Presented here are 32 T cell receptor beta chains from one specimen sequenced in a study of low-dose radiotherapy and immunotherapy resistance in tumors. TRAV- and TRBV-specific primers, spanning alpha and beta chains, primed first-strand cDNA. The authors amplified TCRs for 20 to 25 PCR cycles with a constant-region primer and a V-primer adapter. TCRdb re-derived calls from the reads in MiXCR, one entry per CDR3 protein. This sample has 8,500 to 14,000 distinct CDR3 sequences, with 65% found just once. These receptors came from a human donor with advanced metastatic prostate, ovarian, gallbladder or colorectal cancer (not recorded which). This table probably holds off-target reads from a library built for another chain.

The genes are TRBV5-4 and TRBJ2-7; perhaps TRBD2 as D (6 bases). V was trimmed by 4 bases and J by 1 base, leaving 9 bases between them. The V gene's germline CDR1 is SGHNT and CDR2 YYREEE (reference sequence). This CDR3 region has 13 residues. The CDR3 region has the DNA TGTGCCAGCAGCCAGGACTATTCCTACGAGCAGTACTTC. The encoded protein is CASSQDYSYEQYF.

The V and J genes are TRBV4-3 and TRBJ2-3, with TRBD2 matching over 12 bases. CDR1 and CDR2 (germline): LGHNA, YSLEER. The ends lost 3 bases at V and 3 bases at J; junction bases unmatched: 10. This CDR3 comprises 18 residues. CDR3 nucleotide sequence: TGCGCCAGCAGCCAGGCCCGGCTACTAGCGGGAGGAACAGATACGCAGTATTTT. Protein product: CASSQARLLAGGTDTQYF.

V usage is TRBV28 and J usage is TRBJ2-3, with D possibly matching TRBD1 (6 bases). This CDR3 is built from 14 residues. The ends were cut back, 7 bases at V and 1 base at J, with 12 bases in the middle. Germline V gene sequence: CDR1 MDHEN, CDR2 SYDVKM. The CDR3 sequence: CASKTGSGTDTQYF. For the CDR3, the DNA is TGTGCCAGCAAAACAGGGTCGGGCACAGATACGCAGTATTTT.

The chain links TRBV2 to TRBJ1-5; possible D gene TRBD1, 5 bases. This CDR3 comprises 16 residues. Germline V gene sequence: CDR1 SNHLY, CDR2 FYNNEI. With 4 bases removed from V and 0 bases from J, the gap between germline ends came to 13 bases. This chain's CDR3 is CASSGEGYYSNQPQHF. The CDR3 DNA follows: TGTGCCAGCAGTGGGGAGGGGTATTATAGCAATCAGCCCCAGCATTTT.

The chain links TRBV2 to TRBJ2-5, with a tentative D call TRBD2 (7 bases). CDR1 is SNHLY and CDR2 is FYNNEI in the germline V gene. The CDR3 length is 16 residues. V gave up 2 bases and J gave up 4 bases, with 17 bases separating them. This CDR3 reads CASSEHGGGPPETQYF. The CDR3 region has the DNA TGTGCCAGCAGTGAACATGGCGGGGGCCCCCCAGAGACCCAGTACTTC.

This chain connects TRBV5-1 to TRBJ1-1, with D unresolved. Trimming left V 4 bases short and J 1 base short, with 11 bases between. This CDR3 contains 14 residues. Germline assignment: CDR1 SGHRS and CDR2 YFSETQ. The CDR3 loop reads CASSPGGRNTEAFF. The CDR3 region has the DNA TGCGCCAGCAGCCCGGGAGGGCGGAACACTGAAGCTTTCTTT.

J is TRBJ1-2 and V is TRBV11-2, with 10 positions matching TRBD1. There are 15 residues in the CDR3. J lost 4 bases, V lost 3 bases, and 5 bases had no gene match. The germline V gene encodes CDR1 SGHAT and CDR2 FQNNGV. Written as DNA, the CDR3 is TGTGCCAGCAGCTTCGGGGGACAGGGGTTCTATGGCTACACCTTC. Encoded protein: CASSFGGQGFYGYTF.

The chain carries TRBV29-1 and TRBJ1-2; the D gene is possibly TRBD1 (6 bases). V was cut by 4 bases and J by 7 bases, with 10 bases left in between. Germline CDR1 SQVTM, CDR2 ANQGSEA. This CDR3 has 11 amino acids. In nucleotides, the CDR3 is TGCAGCGTTGCACAGGGCCTTGGCTACACCTTC. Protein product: CSVAQGLGYTF.

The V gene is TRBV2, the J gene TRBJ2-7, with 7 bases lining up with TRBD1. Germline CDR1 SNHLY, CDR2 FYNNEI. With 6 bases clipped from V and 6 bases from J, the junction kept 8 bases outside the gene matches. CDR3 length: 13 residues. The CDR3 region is CASRRTGRTEQYF. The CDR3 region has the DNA TGTGCCAGCAGGCGGACAGGACGGACCGAGCAGTACTTC.

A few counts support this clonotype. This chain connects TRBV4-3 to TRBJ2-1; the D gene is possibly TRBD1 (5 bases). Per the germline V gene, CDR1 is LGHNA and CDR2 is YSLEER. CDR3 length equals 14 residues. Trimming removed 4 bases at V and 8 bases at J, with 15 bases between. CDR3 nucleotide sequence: TGCGCCAGCAGCCCAAAGGGCCAGGGCCATGAGCAGTTCTTC. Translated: CASSPKGQGHEQFF.

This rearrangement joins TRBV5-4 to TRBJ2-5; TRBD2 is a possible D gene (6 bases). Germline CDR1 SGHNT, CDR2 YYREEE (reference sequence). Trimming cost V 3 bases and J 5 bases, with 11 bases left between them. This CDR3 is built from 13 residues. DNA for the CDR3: TGTGCCAGCAGCTCCGGACTAACCGAGACCCAGTACTTC. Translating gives CASSSGLTETQYF.

The CDR3 here is CASSLTGAGANVLTF. CDR3 nucleotide sequence: TGTGCCAGCAGCCTGACAGGGGCCGGGGCCAACGTCCTGACTTTC. This chain connects TRBV12-3 or TRBV12-4 to TRBJ2-6, with TRBD1 matching 8 bases. This CDR3 has 15 residues. The trim removed 6 bases at V and 4 bases at J, leaving 5 bases unmatched.

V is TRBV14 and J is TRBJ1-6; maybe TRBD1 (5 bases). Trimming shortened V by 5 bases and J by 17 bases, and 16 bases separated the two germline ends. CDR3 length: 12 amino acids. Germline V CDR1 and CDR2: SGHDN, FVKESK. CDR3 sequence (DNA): TGTGCCAGCAGCTCGCGATCGGGGCTGTTCCACTTT. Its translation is CASSSRSGLFHF.

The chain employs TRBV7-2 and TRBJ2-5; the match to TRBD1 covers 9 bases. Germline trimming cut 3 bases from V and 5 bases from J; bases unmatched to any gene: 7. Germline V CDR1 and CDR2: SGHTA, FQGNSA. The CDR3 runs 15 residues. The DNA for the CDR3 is TGTGCCAGCAGCTTCGTACAGGGGGCGCGGGAGACCCAGTACTTC. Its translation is CASSFVQGARETQYF. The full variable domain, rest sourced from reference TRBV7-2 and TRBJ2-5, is GAGVSQSPSNKVTEKGKDVELRCDPISGHTALYWYRQSLGQGLEFLIYFQGNSAPDKSGLPSDRFSAERTGGSVSTLTIQRTQQEDSAVYLCASSFVQGARETQYFGPGTRLLVL.

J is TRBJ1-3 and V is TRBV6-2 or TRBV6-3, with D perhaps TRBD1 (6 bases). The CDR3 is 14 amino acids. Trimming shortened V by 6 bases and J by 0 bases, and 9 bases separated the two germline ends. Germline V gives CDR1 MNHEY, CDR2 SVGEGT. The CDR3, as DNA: TGTGCCAGCAGCGGGACAAACTCTGGAAACACCATATATTTT. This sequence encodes CASSGTNSGNTIYF.

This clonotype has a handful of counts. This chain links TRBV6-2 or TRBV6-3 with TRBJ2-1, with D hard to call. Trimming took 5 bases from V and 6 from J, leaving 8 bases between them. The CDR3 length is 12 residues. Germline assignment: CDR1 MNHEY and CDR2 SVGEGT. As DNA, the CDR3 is TGTGCCAGCAGTGACGGTTTCAATGAGCAGTTCTTC. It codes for CASSDGFNEQFF.

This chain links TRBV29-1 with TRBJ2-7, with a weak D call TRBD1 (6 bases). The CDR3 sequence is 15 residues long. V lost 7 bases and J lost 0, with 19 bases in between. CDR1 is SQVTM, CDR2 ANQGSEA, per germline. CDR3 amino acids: CSATYRDIHSYEQYF. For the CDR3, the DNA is TGCAGCGCGACGTACCGGGACATACACTCCTACGAGCAGTACTTC.

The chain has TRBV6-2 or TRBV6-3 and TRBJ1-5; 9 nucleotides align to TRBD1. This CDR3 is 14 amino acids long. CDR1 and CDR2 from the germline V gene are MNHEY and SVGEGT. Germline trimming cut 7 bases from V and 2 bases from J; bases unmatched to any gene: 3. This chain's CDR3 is CASIQGAGNQPQHF. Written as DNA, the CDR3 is TGTGCCAGCATACAGGGGGCTGGCAATCAGCCCCAGCATTTT.

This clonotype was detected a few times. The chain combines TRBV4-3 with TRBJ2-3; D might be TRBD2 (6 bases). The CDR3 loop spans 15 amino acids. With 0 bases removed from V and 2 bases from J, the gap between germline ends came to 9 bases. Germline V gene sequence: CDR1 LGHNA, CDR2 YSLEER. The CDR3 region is CASSQDAGPTDTQYF. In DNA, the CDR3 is TGCGCCAGCAGCCAAGACGCGGGGCCCACAGATACGCAGTATTTT.

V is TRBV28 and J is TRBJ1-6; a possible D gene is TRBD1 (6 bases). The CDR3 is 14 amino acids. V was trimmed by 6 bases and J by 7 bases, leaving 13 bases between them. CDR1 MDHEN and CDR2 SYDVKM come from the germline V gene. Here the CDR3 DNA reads TGTGCCAGCAGCACGACAGGCCGGAATTCACCCCTCCACTTT. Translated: CASSTTGRNSPLHF.

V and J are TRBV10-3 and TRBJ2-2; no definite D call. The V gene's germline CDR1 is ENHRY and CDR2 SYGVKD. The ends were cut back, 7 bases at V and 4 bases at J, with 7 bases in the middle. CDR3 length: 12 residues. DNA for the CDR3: TGTGCCATCACCCGCGGCACCGGGGAGCTGTTTTTT. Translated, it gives CAITRGTGELFF.

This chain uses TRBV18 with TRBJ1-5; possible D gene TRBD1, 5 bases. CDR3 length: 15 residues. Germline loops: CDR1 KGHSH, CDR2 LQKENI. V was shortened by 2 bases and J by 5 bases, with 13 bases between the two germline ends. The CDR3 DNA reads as TGTGCCAGCTCACCATCCGAGGGGACCTATCAGCCCCAGCATTTT. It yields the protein CASSPSEGTYQPQHF.

The CDR3 DNA follows: TGCAGCGCCCGGACGGGGGAGGGTCCCTACGAGCAGTACTTC. Protein: CSARTGEGPYEQYF. This chain joins TRBV29-1 and TRBJ2-7; TRBD2 matches at 7 bases. Germline lookup yields CDR1 SQVTM and CDR2 ANQGSEA. The V segment lost 7 bases and the J segment 2 bases; nucleotides outside the gene matches: 11. The length of the CDR3 is 14 residues.

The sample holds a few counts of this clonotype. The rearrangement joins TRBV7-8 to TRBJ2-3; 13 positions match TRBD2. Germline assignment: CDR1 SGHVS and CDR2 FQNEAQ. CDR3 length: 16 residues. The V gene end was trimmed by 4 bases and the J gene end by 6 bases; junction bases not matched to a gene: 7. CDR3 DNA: TGTGCCAGCAGCTCCCGGACTAGCGGGAGTCGTGATACGCAGTATTTT. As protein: CASSSRTSGSRDTQYF. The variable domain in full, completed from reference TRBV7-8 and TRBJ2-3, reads GAGVSQSPRYKVAKRGQDVALRCDPISGHVSLFWYQQALGQGPEFLTYFQNEAQLDKSGLPSDRFFAERPEGSVSTLKIQRTQQEDSAVYLCASSSRTSGSRDTQYFGPGTRLTVL.

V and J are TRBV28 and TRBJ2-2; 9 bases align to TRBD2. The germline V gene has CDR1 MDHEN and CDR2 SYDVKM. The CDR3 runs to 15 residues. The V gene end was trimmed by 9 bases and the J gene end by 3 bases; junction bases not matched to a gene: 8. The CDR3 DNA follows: TGTGCCAGAATAGCGGGGGAGGAGGACACCGGGGAGCTGTTTTTT. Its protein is CARIAGEEDTGELFF.

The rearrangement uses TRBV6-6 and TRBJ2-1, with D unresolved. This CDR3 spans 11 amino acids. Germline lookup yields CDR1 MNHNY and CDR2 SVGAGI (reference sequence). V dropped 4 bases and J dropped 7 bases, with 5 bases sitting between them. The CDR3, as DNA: TGTGCCAGCAGTTTTTCAAATGAGCAGTTCTTC. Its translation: CASSFSNEQFF.

The CDR3 coding sequence is TGTGCCAGCAGCGTAGCGGGGCGGGGTGAAGCTTTCTTT. Encoded protein: CASSVAGRGEAFF. This sequence joins TRBV9 and TRBJ1-1, with D possibly TRBD1 on 5 matching bases. Germline CDR1 reads SGDLS; CDR2 reads YYNGEE. This CDR3 is built from 13 residues. Trimming pared 0 bases from V and 7 bases from J, leaving 10 bases between.

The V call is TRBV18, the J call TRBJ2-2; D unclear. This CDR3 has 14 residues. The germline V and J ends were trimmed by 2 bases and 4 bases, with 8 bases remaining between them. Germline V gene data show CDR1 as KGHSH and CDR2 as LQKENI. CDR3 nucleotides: TGTGCCAGCTCACCAGCGTCGGGCACCGGGGAGCTGTTTTTT. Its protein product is CASSPASGTGELFF.

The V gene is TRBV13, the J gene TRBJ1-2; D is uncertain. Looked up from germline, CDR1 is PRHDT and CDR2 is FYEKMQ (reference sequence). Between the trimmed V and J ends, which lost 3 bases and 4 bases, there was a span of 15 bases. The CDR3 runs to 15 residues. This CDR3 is CASSLGERTAYGYTF. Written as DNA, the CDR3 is TGTGCCAGCAGCTTGGGAGAGAGGACCGCCTATGGCTACACCTTC.

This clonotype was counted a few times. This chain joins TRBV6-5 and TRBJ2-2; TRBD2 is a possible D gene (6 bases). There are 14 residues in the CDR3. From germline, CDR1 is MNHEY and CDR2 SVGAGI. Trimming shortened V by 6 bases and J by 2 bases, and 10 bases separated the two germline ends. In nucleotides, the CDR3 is TGTGCCAGCAGACTGGAGGGTAACACCGGGGAGCTGTTTTTT. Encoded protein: CASRLEGNTGELFF.

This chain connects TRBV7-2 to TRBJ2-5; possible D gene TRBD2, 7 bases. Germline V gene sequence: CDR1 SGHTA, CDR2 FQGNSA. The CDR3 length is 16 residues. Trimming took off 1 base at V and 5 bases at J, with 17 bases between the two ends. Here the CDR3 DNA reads TGTGCCAGCAGCTTAGGTCTGCGCGGGGGCGCGGAGACCCAGTACTTC. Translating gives CASSLGLRGGAETQYF.

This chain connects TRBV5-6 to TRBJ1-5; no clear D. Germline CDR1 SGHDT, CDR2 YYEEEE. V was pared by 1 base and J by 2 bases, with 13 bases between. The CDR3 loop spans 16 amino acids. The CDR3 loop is CASSLSRGIGNQPQHF. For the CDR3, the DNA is TGTGCCAGCAGCTTGTCCCGGGGAATTGGCAATCAGCCCCAGCATTTT.